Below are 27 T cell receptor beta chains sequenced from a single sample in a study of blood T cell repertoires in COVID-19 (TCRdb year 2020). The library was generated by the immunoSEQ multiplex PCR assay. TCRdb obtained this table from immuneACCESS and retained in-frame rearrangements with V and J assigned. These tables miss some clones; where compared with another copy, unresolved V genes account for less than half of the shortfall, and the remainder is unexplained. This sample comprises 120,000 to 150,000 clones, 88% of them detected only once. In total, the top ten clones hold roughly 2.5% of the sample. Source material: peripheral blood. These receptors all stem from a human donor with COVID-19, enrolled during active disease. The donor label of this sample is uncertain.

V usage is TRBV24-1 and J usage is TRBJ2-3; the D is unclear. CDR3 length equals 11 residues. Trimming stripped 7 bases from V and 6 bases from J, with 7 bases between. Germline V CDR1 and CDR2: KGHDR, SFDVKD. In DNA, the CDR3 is TGTGCCACCAGCCTCGAGGATACGCAGTATTTT. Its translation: CATSLEDTQYF.

The CDR3 loop reads CASSPGGAGANVLTF. The CDR3 DNA follows: TGTGCCAGCAGCCCCGGGGGGGCTGGGGCCAACGTCCTGACTTTC. The chain couples TRBV7-3 to TRBJ2-6, with TRBD2 matching 8 bases. In germline, CDR1 is SGHTA, CDR2 FQGTGA. V dropped 5 bases and J dropped 2; count of bases not matched to a gene: 2. This CDR3 spans 15 amino acids.

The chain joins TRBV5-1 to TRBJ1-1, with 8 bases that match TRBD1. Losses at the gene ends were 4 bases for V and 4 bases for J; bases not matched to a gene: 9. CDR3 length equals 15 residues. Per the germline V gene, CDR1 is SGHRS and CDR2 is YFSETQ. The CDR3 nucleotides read TGCGCCAGCAGCCGATCAGGGGGCGAGAGCACTGAAGCTTTCTTT. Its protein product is CASSRSGGESTEAFF. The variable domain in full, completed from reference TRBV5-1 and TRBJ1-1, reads KAGVTQTPRYLIKTRGQQVTLSCSPISGHRSVSWYQQTPGQGLQFLFEYFSETQRNKGNFPGRFSGRQFSNSRSEMNVSTLELGDSALYLCASSRSGGESTEAFFGQGTRLTVV.

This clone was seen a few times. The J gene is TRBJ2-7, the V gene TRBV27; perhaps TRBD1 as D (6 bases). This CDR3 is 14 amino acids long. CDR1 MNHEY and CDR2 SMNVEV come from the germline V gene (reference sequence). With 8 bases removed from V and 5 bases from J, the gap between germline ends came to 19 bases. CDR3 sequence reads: CASWGTPHGHEQYF. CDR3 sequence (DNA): TGTGCCAGCTGGGGGACACCACATGGGCACGAGCAGTACTTC.

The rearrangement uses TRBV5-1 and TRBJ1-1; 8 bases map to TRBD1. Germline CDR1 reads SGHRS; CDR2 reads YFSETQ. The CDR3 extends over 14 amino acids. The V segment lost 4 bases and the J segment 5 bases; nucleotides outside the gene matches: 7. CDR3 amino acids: CASSAGQGGTEAFF. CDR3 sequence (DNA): TGCGCCAGCAGCGCCGGACAGGGCGGGACTGAAGCTTTCTTT.

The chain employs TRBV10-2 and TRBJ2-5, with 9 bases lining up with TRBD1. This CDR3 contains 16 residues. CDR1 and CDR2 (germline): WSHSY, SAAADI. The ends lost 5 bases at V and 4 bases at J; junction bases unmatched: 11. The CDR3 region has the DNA TGCGCCAGCAGTAAAGGACAGGGGAGATTTATAGAGACCCAGTACTTC. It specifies CASSKGQGRFIETQYF.

In DNA form, the CDR3 reads TGTGCCAGCAGCGTTACTTCTGTCGGCACCATATATTTT. Protein sequence: CASSVTSVGTIYF. This chain links TRBV6-5 with TRBJ1-3, with D uncertain. The V gene lost 6 bases and the J gene lost 9 bases, with 15 bases spanning the gap. Germline assignment: CDR1 MNHEY and CDR2 SVGAGI. The CDR3 has 13 amino acids.

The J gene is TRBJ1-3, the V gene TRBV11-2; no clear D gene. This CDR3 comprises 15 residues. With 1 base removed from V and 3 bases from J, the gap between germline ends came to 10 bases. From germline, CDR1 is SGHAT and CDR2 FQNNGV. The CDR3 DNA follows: TGTGCCAGCAGCTTAGCACATGGGAGTGGAAACACCATATATTTT. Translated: CASSLAHGSGNTIYF.

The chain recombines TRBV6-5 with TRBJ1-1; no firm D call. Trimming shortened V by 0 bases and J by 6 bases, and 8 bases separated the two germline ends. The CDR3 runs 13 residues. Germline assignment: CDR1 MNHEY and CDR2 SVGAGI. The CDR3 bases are TGTGCCAGCAGTTACTCTCTTGGCCCTGAAGCTTTCTTT. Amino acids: CASSYSLGPEAFF.

This chain's CDR3 is CASSEGMGVLYEQYF. The CDR3 region has the DNA TGTGCCAGCAGTGAAGGTATGGGAGTCCTTTACGAGCAGTACTTC. The chain recombines TRBV6-1 with TRBJ2-7; a possible D gene is TRBD2 (5 bases). The CDR3 covers 15 residues. The V and J ends lost 1 base and 4 bases respectively, with 14 bases between them. CDR1 MNHNS and CDR2 SASEGT come from the germline V gene.

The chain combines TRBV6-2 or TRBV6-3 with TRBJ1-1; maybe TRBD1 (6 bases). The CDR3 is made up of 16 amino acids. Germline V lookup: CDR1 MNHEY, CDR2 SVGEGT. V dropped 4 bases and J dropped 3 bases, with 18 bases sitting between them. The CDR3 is CASSSGGAGMYTEAFF. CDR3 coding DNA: TGTGCCAGCAGTTCGGGGGGGGCTGGGATGTACACTGAAGCTTTCTTT.

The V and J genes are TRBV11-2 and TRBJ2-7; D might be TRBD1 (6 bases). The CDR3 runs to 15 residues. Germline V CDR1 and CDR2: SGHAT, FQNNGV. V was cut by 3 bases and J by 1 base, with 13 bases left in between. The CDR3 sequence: CASSFENRASYEQYF. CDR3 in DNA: TGTGCCAGCAGCTTTGAGAACAGGGCATCCTACGAGCAGTACTTC.

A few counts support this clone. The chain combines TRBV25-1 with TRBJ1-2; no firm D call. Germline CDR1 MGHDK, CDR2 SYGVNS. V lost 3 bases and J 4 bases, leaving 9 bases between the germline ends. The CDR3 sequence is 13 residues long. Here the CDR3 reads CASSEEGPYGYTF. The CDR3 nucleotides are TGTGCCAGCAGTGAGGAGGGTCCCTATGGCTACACCTTC.

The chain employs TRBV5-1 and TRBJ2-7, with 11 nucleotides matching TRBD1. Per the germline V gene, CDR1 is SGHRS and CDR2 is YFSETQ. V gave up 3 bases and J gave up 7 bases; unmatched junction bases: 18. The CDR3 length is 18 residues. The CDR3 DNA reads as TGCGCCAGCAGCTCGGGGGACAGGGGGTTTACCAGGCGGGAGGAGCAGTACTTC. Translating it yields CASSSGDRGFTRREEQYF.

The CDR3 DNA reads as TGTGCCTGGAGTACCAAGGGCCAGGGGCGATACTATGGCTACACCTTC. It codes for CAWSTKGQGRYYGYTF. V and J are TRBV30 and TRBJ1-2, with D possibly TRBD1 on 6 matching bases. V gave up 2 bases and J gave up 3 bases, with 19 bases separating them. Looked up from germline, CDR1 is GTSNPN and CDR2 is SVGIG (reference sequence). The CDR3 length is 16 residues.

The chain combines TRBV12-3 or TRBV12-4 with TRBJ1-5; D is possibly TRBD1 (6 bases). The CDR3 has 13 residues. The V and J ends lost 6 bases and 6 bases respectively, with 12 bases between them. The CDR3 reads CASSLGGAQPQHF. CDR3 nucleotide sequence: TGTGCCAGCAGCTTGGGGGGGGCTCAGCCCCAGCATTTT.

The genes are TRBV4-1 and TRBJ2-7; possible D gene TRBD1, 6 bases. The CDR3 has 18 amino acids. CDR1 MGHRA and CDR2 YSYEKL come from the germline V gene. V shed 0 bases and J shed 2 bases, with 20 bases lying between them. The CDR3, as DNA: TGCGCCAGCAGCCAAGATCCTGATAATAGGGGGACCCCCTACGAGCAGTACTTC. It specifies CASSQDPDNRGTPYEQYF.

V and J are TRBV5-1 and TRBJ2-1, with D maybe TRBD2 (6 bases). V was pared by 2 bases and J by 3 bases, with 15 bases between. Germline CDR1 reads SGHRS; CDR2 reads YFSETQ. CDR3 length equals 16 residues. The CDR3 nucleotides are TGCGCCAGCAGCTTAGACGGCGGGACCGACTACAATGAGCAGTTCTTC. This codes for CASSLDGGTDYNEQFF.

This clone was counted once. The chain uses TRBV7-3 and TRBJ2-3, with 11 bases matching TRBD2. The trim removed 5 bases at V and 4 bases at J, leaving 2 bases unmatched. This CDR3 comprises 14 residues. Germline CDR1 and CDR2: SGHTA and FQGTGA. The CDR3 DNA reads TGTGCCAGCAGCCAACTAGCGGGGGCAGATACGCAGTATTTT. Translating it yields CASSQLAGADTQYF.

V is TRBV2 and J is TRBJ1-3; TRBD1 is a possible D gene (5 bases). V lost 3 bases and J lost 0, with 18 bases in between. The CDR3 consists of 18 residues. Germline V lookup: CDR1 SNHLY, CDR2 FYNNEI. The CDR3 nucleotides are TGTGCCAGCAGTGACCGCGGGGGGGGGATATTCTCTGGAAACACCATATATTTT. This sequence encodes CASSDRGGGIFSGNTIYF.

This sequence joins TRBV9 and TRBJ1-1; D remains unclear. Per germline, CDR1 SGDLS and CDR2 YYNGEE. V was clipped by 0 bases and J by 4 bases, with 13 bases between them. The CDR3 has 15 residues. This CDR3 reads CASSVAPKPITEAFF. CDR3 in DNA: TGTGCCAGCAGCGTAGCTCCGAAGCCCATCACTGAAGCTTTCTTT.

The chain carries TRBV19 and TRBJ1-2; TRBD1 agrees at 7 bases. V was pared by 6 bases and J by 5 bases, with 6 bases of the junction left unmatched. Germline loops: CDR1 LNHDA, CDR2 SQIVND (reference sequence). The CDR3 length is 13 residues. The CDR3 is CASSLTGEYGYTF. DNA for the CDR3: TGTGCCAGTAGCCTCACAGGGGAGTATGGCTACACCTTC.

The CDR3 nucleotides read TGTGCCAGCAGCGTAGGAAAGGGGTCTTGGAGAGGTCAGCCCCAGCATTTT. This encodes CASSVGKGSWRGQPQHF. This chain uses TRBV9 with TRBJ1-5; possibly TRBD1 for D (5 bases). V lost 0 bases and J lost 6, with 19 bases in between. CDR1 and CDR2 from the germline V gene are SGDLS and YYNGEE. This CDR3 contains 17 residues.

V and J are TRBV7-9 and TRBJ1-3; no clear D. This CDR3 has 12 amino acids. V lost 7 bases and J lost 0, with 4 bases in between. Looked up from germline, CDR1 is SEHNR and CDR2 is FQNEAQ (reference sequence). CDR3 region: CASTRSGNTIYF. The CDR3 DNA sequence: TGTGCCAGCACCCGCTCTGGAAACACCATATATTTT.

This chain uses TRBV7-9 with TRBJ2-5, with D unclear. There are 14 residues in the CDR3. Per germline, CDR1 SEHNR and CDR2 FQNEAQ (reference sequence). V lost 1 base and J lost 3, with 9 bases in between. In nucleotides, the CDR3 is TGTGCCAGCAGCTTAGTGCTCAGTGAAGAGACCCAGTACTTC. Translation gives CASSLVLSEETQYF. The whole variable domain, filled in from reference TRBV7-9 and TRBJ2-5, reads DTGVSQNPRHKITKRGQNVTFRCDPISEHNRLYWYRQTLGQGPEFLTYFQNEAQLEKSRLLSDRFSAERPKGSFSTLEIQRTEQGDSAMYLCASSLVLSEETQYFGPGTRLLVL.

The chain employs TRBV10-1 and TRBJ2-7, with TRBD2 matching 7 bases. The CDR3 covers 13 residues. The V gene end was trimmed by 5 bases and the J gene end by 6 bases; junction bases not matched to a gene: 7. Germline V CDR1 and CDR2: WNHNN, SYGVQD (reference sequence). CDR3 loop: CASSRGSAFEQYF. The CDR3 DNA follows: TGCGCCAGCAGTCGCGGGAGTGCCTTCGAGCAGTACTTC.

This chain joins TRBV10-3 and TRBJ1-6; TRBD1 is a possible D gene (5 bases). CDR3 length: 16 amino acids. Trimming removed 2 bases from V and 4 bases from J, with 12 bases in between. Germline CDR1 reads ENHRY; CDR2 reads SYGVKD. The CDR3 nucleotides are TGTGCCATCAGTGAGCGGACACCGTCTTATAATTCACCCCTCCACTTT. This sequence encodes CAISERTPSYNSPLHF.